These 27 T cell receptor beta chains originate from one sample sequenced in a study of blood T cell repertoires in COVID-19. The table came from immunoSEQ multiplex PCR; TCRdb's copy has only in-frame clones and leaves some out. The table has 150,000 or so clones, more than 70% seen once. Source material: PBMCs or T cells enriched from blood (not recorded which). These receptors all stem from a man aged 35 to 55 who had recovered from COVID-19.

The table lists this clone with a few counts. This chain uses TRBV6-2 or TRBV6-3 with TRBJ2-7; D is uncertain. The CDR3 sequence is 16 residues long. V was trimmed by 1 base and J by 6 bases, leaving 19 bases between them. From germline, CDR1 is MNHEY and CDR2 SVGEGT. The CDR3 loop reads CASSYLGLSASGEQYV. CDR3 sequence (DNA): TGTGCCAGCAGTTACTTGGGTTTATCGGCTTCGGGCGAGCAGTACGTC.

The chain has TRBV27 and TRBJ2-1, with TRBD1 identical over 9 bases. Looked up from germline, CDR1 is MNHEY and CDR2 is SMNVEV (reference sequence). The CDR3 extends over 16 amino acids. The J segment lost 4 bases and the V segment lost 0 bases, leaving 4 bases of the junction unmatched. The CDR3 region has the DNA TGTGCCAGCAGTTTATCTCGGACAGGGGCTTACAATGAGCAGTTCTTC. As protein: CASSLSRTGAYNEQFF.

The genes are TRBV30 and TRBJ1-5; TRBD1 is a possible D gene (6 bases). The CDR3 runs 12 residues. CDR1 and CDR2 from the germline V gene are GTSNPN and SVGIG (reference sequence). V lost 0 bases and J lost 11, with 11 bases in between. The CDR3 loop reads CAWSVRGSSQHF. CDR3 DNA: TGTGCCTGGAGTGTAAGGGGGAGCTCCCAGCATTTT. Based on the CDR3 plus reference TRBV30 and TRBJ1-5, the full variable domain is SQTIHQWPATLVQPVGSPLSLECTVEGTSNPNLYWYRQAAGRGLQLLFYSVGIGQISSEVPQNLSASRPQDRQFILSSKKLLLSDSGFYLCAWSVRGSSQHFGDGTRLSIL.

The V gene is TRBV19, the J gene TRBJ1-1; D gene ambiguous. Germline-derived CDR1 and CDR2 are LNHDA and SQIVND (reference sequence). This CDR3 has 15 residues. V was pared by 7 bases and J by 0 bases, with 15 bases between. The CDR3 region has the DNA TGTGCCAGTATCCCTCCGGGAACCATGAACACTGAAGCTTTCTTT. Translated, it gives CASIPPGTMNTEAFF.

There are a few counts of this clone. The chain couples TRBV5-1 to TRBJ2-3; TRBD2 agrees at 9 bases. This CDR3 has 16 residues. Germline V gives CDR1 SGHRS, CDR2 YFSETQ. V shed 2 bases and J 2 bases; nucleotides not matched to a gene: 6. This chain's CDR3 is CASSFLAGANTDTQYF. The CDR3 nucleotides are TGCGCCAGCAGCTTCTTAGCGGGGGCCAACACAGATACGCAGTATTTT.

The J gene is TRBJ1-5, the V gene TRBV19; D is uncertain. CDR1 and CDR2 from the germline V gene are LNHDA and SQIVND (reference sequence). The V end was cut by 6 bases, the J end by 0 bases, with 24 bases between. The CDR3 runs 19 residues. In DNA form, the CDR3 reads TGTGCCAGTAGCGGACTCTCGGACGACTTCCTGTATAGCAATCAGCCCCAGCATTTT. Protein sequence: CASSGLSDDFLYSNQPQHF.

The CDR3 spells CASSIPGLAGLNEQFF. The CDR3 DNA reads TGTGCCAGTAGTATTCCGGGACTAGCGGGGCTCAATGAGCAGTTCTTC. The chain carries TRBV19 and TRBJ2-1, with 13 bases lining up with TRBD2. With 3 bases clipped from V and 6 bases from J, the junction kept 5 bases outside the gene matches. The CDR3 has 16 residues. Per germline, CDR1 LNHDA and CDR2 SQIVND (reference sequence). Looking up the rest from reference TRBV19 and TRBJ2-1 gives the full variable domain: DGGITQSPKYLFRKEGQNVTLSCEQNLNHDAMYWYRQDPGQGLRLIYYSQIVNDFQKGDIAEGYSVSREKKESFPLTVTSAQKNPTAFYLCASSIPGLAGLNEQFFGPGTRLTVL.

The V call is TRBV5-1, the J call TRBJ2-1; 15 bases match TRBD2. CDR1 and CDR2 (germline): SGHRS, YFSETQ. Losses at the gene ends were 3 bases for V and 4 bases for J; bases not matched to a gene: 5. This CDR3 has 17 amino acids. CDR3 amino acids: CASSWTSGGDKYNEQFF. The CDR3 DNA reads as TGCGCCAGCAGCTGGACTAGCGGGGGGGATAAATACAATGAGCAGTTCTTC.

This chain connects TRBV5-1 to TRBJ2-7, with 10 positions matching TRBD2. Germline CDR1 and CDR2: SGHRS and YFSETQ. The CDR3 spans 14 residues. V lost 1 base to trimming and J lost 7 bases; unmatched junction nucleotides: 5. The CDR3 loop is CASSLTSGVREQYF. CDR3 coding DNA: TGCGCCAGCAGCTTGACTAGCGGGGTGAGGGAGCAGTACTTC.

The V and J genes are TRBV6-5 and TRBJ2-7, with 9 bases fitting TRBD2. The trim removed 1 base at V and 5 bases at J, leaving 0 bases unmatched. This CDR3 has 13 amino acids. The germline V gene encodes CDR1 MNHEY and CDR2 SVGAGI. The CDR3 nucleotides are TGTGCCAGCAGTTACTGGACTAGCGACGAGCAGTACTTC. This codes for CASSYWTSDEQYF.

The rearrangement links TRBV5-4 to TRBJ1-4; no reliable D call. CDR1 and CDR2 (germline): SGHNT, YYREEE (reference sequence). This CDR3 region has 15 residues. V lost 2 bases to trimming and J lost 6 bases, with 14 bases between them. The CDR3 region has the DNA TGTGCCAGCAGCTTCAAAACTCCCGGGGATGAAAAACTGTTTTTT. Encoded protein: CASSFKTPGDEKLFF.

This chain connects TRBV24-1 to TRBJ1-4; D uncertain. This CDR3 region has 15 residues. V was trimmed by 7 bases and J by 9 bases, leaving 20 bases between them. The V gene's germline CDR1 is KGHDR and CDR2 SFDVKD. The CDR3 nucleotides read TGTGCCACCAGCCTCCTTGCTAATTTAATGAAAAAACTGTTTTTT. Translation gives CATSLLANLMKKLFF.

The chain uses TRBV7-7 and TRBJ2-2; 9 bases fit TRBD2. In germline, CDR1 is SSHAT, CDR2 FNYEAQ (reference sequence). The CDR3 extends over 15 amino acids. Trimming took 2 bases from V and 10 from J; bases not matched to a gene: 8. CDR3 protein: CASSLLSGGTPELFF. CDR3 coding DNA: TGTGCCAGCAGCTTACTTAGCGGGGGTACCCCGGAGCTGTTTTTT.

The chain employs TRBV15 and TRBJ2-6; D gene uncertain. Between the trimmed V and J ends, which lost 1 base and 0 bases, there was a span of 10 bases. The germline gives CDR1 LNHNV, CDR2 YYDKDF (reference sequence). The CDR3 runs to 17 residues. The CDR3 DNA is TGTGCCACCAGCAGAGGTGGCTTCGACTCTGGGGCCAACGTCCTGACTTTC. Protein sequence: CATSRGGFDSGANVLTF.

Only a few counts were recorded for this clone. This chain joins TRBV5-6 and TRBJ2-3, with D possibly TRBD2 on 5 matching bases. CDR3 size: 16 residues. CDR1 and CDR2 (germline): SGHDT, YYEEEE. V dropped 0 bases and J dropped 3 bases, with 14 bases sitting between them. Here the CDR3 DNA reads TGTGCCAGCAGCTTGGCCGGAGTAACTAGTACAGATACGCAGTATTTT. This encodes CASSLAGVTSTDTQYF.

The V call is TRBV5-1, the J call TRBJ2-2, with TRBD2 matching 9 bases. Germline V lookup: CDR1 SGHRS, CDR2 YFSETQ. V shed 2 bases and J 1 base; nucleotides not matched to a gene: 0. This CDR3 is 15 amino acids long. CDR3: CASSFSGGNTGELFF. For the CDR3, the DNA is TGCGCCAGCAGCTTTAGCGGGGGGAACACCGGGGAGCTGTTTTTT.

This rearrangement joins TRBV3-1 (or the pseudogene TRBV3-2) to TRBJ1-2; D might be TRBD1 (6 bases). The CDR3 loop spans 16 amino acids. Germline V gives CDR1 LGHDT, CDR2 YNNKEL (reference sequence). The V end was cut by 1 base, the J end by 0 bases, with 12 bases between. The CDR3 loop is CASSQGRTVTNYGYTF. The DNA for the CDR3 is TGTGCCAGCAGCCAAGGGAGGACAGTAACTAACTATGGCTACACCTTC.

This clone was counted between two and nine times. V and J are TRBV19 and TRBJ2-1, with 7 nucleotides matching TRBD2. V was clipped by 3 bases and J by 5 bases; unmatched bases: 7. Germline V gene lookup returns CDR1 LNHDA and CDR2 SQIVND (reference sequence). The length of the CDR3 is 15 residues. CDR3 in amino acids: CASSISGTTNNEQFF. CDR3 sequence (DNA): TGTGCCAGTAGTATTTCCGGGACTACGAACAATGAGCAGTTCTTC.

The chain links TRBV7-9 to TRBJ2-1, with TRBD2 matching 11 bases. This CDR3 comprises 15 residues. Germline V gives CDR1 SEHNR, CDR2 FQNEAQ (reference sequence). With 5 bases clipped from V and 6 bases from J, the junction kept 6 bases outside the gene matches. The CDR3 bases are TGTGCCAGCAGCGCTCTAGCGGGGGGCACCAATGAGCAGTTCTTC. Encoded protein: CASSALAGGTNEQFF.

The rearrangement uses TRBV2 and TRBJ1-4, with TRBD1 identical over 7 bases. Germline V CDR1 and CDR2: SNHLY, FYNNEI. This CDR3 is 16 amino acids long. V trimming: 8 bases; J trimming: 6 bases; junction bases outside the gene matches: 15. The CDR3 is CASSQGDSSYHEKLFF. Here the CDR3 DNA reads TGTGCCAGCTCTCAAGGGGACAGCAGTTACCATGAAAAACTGTTTTTT.

The genes are TRBV5-4 and TRBJ1-2; 7 nucleotides agree with TRBD1. The V and J ends lost 4 bases and 7 bases, in that order; junction bases with no gene match: 10. Germline V gives CDR1 SGHNT, CDR2 YYREEE (reference sequence). The CDR3 spans 14 residues. CDR3 DNA: TGTGCCAGCAGCACCCCTGACAGGGTAGTTGGCTACACCTTC. This translates into CASSTPDRVVGYTF.

The chain has TRBV19 and TRBJ1-1, with D possibly being TRBD1 (6 bases). V gave up 4 bases and J gave up 1 base, with 13 bases separating them. The CDR3 covers 15 residues. The V gene's germline CDR1 is LNHDA and CDR2 SQIVND (reference sequence). The CDR3 sequence is CASSKGDTWNTEAFF. Here the CDR3 DNA reads TGTGCCAGTAGTAAAGGGGACACCTGGAACACTGAAGCTTTCTTT.

The chain couples TRBV6-5 to TRBJ2-2; D remains unclear. Trimming took 1 base from V and 4 from J, leaving 10 bases between them. CDR3 length: 15 amino acids. Germline CDR1 reads MNHEY; CDR2 reads SVGAGI. The CDR3 spells CASSYYSPSTGELFF. Written as DNA, the CDR3 is TGTGCCAGCAGTTACTATTCCCCGAGCACCGGGGAGCTGTTTTTT.

The chain recombines TRBV29-1 with TRBJ1-1; 8 bases line up with TRBD1. V lost 1 base to trimming and J lost 5 bases; unmatched junction nucleotides: 9. Germline V gene sequence: CDR1 SQVTM, CDR2 ANQGSEA. The CDR3 covers 15 residues. This CDR3 reads CSVEGFAGGGTEAFF. CDR3 coding DNA: TGCAGCGTTGAAGGGTTTGCAGGGGGCGGAACTGAAGCTTTCTTT.

CDR3 protein: CSTKRLAGARYNEQFF. CDR3 coding DNA: TGCAGCACAAAACGACTAGCGGGGGCTCGATACAATGAGCAGTTCTTC. The chain is built from TRBV29-1 and TRBJ2-1; 12 nucleotides agree with TRBD2. CDR1 and CDR2 (germline): SQVTM, ANQGSEA. V lost 8 bases to trimming and J lost 4 bases; unmatched junction nucleotides: 12. The CDR3 runs to 16 residues.

The chain is built from TRBV5-1 and TRBJ2-2; 8 bases agree with TRBD2. V lost 0 bases, J lost 5 bases, and 3 bases stayed unmatched. The germline gives CDR1 SGHRS, CDR2 YFSETQ. The CDR3 extends over 15 amino acids. CDR3 DNA sequence: TGCGCCAGCAGCTTGGCCCGGGAGGGTACCGGGGAGCTGTTTTTT. It encodes CASSLAREGTGELFF.

The V gene is TRBV21-1, the J gene TRBJ2-7; the DNA was not compared with TRBD2, the D call given in the table. TRBV21-1 is flagged as a pseudogene. This CDR3 region has 17 residues. CDR3 residues: CASSKESFPGITYEQYV. DNA for the CDR3: TGTGCCAGCAGCAAAGAAAGCTTTCCGGGGATTACCTACGAGCAGTACGTC.